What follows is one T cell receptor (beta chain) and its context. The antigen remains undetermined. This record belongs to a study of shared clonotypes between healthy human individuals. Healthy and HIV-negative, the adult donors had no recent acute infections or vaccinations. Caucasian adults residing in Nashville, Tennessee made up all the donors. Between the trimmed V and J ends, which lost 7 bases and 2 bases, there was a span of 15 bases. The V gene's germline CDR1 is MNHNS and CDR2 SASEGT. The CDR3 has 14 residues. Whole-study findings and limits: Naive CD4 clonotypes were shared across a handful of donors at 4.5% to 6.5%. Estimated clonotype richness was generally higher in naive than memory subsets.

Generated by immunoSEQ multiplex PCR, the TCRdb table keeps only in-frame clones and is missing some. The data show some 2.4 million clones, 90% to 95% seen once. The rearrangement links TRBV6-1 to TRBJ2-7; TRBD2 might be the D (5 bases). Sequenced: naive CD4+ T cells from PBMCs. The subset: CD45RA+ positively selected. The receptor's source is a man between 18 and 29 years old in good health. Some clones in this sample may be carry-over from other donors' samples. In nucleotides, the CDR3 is TGTGCCAGCATTCAGAGGGCGGTAACCTACGAGCAGTACTTC. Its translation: CASIQRAVTYEQYF.